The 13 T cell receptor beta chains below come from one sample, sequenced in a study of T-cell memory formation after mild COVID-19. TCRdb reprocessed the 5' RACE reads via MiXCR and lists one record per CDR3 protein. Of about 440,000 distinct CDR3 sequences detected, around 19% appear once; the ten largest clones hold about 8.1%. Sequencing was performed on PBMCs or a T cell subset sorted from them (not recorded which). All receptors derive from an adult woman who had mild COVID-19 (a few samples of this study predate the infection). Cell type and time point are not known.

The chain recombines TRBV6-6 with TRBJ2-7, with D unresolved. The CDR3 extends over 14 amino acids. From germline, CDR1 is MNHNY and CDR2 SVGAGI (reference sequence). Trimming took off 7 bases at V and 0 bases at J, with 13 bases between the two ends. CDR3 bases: TGTGCCAGCATTCCAGGTGGCAGCTCCTACGAGCAGTACTTC. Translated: CASIPGGSSYEQYF.

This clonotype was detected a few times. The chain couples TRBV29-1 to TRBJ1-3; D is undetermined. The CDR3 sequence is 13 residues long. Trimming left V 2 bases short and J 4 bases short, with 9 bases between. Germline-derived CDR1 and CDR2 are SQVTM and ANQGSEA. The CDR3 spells CSVESETGNTIYF. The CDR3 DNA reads TGCAGCGTTGAATCGGAGACCGGAAACACCATATATTTT. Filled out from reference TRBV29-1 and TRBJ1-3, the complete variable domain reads SAVISQKPSRDICQRGTSLTIQCQVDSQVTMMFWYRQQPGQSLTLIATANQGSEATYESGFVIDKFPISRPNLTFSTLTVSNMSPEDSSIYLCSVESETGNTIYFGEGSWLTVV.

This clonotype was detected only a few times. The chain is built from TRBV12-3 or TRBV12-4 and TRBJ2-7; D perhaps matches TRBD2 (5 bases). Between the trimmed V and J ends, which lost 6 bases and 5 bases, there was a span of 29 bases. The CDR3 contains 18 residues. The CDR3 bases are TGTGCCAGCAGGGCCCGTATATACACGTTCCGGGGTACAAACGAGCAGTACTTC. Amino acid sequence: CASRARIYTFRGTNEQYF.

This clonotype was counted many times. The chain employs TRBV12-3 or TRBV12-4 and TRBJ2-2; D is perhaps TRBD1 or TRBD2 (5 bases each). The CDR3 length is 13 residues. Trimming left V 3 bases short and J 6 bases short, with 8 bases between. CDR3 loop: CASSLGVAGELFF. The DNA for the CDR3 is TGTGCCAGCAGTTTGGGGGTAGCCGGGGAGCTGTTTTTT.

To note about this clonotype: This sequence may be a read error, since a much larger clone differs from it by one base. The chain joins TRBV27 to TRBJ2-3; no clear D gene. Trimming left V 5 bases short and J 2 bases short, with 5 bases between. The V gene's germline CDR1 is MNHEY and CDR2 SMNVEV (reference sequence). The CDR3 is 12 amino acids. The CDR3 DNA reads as TGTGCCAGCAGTGAAGACACAGATACGCAGTATTTT. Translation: CASSEDTDTQYF.

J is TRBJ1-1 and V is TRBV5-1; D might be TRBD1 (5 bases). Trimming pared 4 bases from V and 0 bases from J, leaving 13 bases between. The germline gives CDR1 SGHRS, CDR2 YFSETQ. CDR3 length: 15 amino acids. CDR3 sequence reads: CASSPGSGMNTEAFF. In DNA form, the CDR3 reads TGCGCCAGCAGCCCCGGTTCAGGGATGAACACTGAAGCTTTCTTT.

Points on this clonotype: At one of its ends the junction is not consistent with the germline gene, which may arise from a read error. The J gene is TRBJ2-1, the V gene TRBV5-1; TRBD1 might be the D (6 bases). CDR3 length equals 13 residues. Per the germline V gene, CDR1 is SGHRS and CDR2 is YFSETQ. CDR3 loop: CASSSGQPFGSIF. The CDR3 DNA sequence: TGCGCCAGCAGCTCTGGACAGCCCTTTGGGTCGATCTTC.

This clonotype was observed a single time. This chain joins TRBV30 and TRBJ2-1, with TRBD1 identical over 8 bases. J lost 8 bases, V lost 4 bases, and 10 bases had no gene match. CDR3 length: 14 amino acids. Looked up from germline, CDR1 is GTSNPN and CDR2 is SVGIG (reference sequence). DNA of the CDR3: TGTGCCTGGACGGGGAGGACAGGGTGGGATGAGCAGTTCTTC. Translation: CAWTGRTGWDEQFF.

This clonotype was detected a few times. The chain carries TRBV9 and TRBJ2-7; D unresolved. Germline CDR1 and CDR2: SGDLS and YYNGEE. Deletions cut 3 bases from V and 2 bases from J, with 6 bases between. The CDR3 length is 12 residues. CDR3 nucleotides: TGTGCCAGCAGCGCCATGCCCTACGAGCAGTACTTC. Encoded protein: CASSAMPYEQYF.

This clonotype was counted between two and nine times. The CDR3 coding sequence is TGTGCCAGCAGTCGGTGGGGTGGCTACACCTTC. Translating gives CASSRWGGYTF. The chain employs TRBV12-3 or TRBV12-4 and TRBJ1-2; D is undetermined. The CDR3 is made up of 11 amino acids. Trimming took 5 bases from V and 7 from J, leaving 8 bases between them.

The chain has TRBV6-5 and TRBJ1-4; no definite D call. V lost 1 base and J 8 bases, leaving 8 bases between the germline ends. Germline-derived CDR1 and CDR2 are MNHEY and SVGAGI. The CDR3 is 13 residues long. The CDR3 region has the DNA TGTGCCAGCAGTTACTTGGATCACGAAAAACTGTTTTTT. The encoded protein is CASSYLDHEKLFF.

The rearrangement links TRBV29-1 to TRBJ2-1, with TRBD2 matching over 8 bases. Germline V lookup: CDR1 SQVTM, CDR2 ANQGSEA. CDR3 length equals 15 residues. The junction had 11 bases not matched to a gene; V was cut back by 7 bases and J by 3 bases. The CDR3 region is CSEAPPGGLYNEQFF. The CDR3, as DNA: TGCAGCGAGGCCCCGCCGGGGGGGCTCTACAATGAGCAGTTCTTC.

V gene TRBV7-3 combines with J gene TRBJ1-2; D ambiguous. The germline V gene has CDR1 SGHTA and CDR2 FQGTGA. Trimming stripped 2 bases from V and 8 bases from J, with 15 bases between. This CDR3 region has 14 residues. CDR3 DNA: TGTGCCAGCAGCTTAGAAGCGGGTAAAGGAGGCTACACCTTC. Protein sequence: CASSLEAGKGGYTF. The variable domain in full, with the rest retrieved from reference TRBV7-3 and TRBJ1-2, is GAGVSQTPSNKVTEKGKYVELRCDPISGHTALYWYRQSLGQGPEFLIYFQGTGAADDSGLPNDRFFAVRPEGSVSTLKIQRTERGDSAVYLCASSLEAGKGGYTFGSGTRLTVV.